Presented here are 20 T cell receptor beta chains from one specimen sequenced in a study of blood T cell repertoires in COVID-19. Generated by immunoSEQ multiplex PCR, the TCRdb table keeps only in-frame clones and is missing some. The table lists approximately 530,000 clones, approximately 91% of them singletons. The sample consisted of peripheral blood. The receptors originated from a woman aged 45-60 years with COVID-19, enrolled during active disease.

This chain joins TRBV19 and TRBJ1-5; the D gene is possibly TRBD1 (5 bases). Germline V lookup: CDR1 LNHDA, CDR2 SQIVND (reference sequence). V was trimmed by 3 bases and J by 2 bases, leaving 14 bases between them. The length of the CDR3 is 16 residues. CDR3 sequence: CASSIYGGGGNQPQHF. CDR3 bases: TGTGCCAGTAGTATCTACGGGGGAGGTGGCAATCAGCCCCAGCATTTT.

The rearrangement joins TRBV2 to TRBJ2-7, with 9 bases aligning to TRBD1. Trimming took 6 bases from V and 5 from J; bases not matched to a gene: 8. Germline values: CDR1 SNHLY, CDR2 FYNNEI. The CDR3 totals 14 residues. Here the CDR3 DNA reads TGTGCCAGCAGGCCGGGACAGGGTTACCACGAGCAGTACTTC. It codes for CASRPGQGYHEQYF.

The chain has TRBV19 and TRBJ1-6; perhaps TRBD1 as D (6 bases). With 7 bases removed from V and 2 bases from J, the gap between germline ends came to 15 bases. Germline CDR1 reads LNHDA; CDR2 reads SQIVND (reference sequence). This CDR3 spans 16 amino acids. DNA of the CDR3: TGTGCCAGTACCGCGCGGGGGGGCCCCTATAATTCACCCCTCCACTTT. This codes for CASTARGGPYNSPLHF.

The rearrangement links TRBV29-1 to TRBJ2-2, with 9 bases lining up with TRBD1. The CDR3 is 16 residues long. Germline V lookup: CDR1 SQVTM, CDR2 ANQGSEA. Germline trimming cut 6 bases from V and 4 bases from J; bases unmatched to any gene: 12. CDR3 protein: CSVHGAGQGPTGELFF. The CDR3 bases are TGCAGCGTCCACGGAGCGGGACAGGGACCCACCGGGGAGCTGTTTTTT.

The gene calls are TRBV11-1 and TRBJ2-3, with 7 positions matching TRBD2. J lost 1 base, V lost 3 bases, and 4 bases had no gene match. The CDR3 has 15 amino acids. Germline CDR1 SGHAT, CDR2 FQDESV (reference sequence). The DNA for the CDR3 is TGTGCCAGCAGCTTCGCTAGCGGCCGCACAGATACGCAGTATTTT. It specifies CASSFASGRTDTQYF.

The chain employs TRBV6-6 and TRBJ1-4; D not resolved. This CDR3 contains 14 residues. Per the germline V gene, CDR1 is MNHNY and CDR2 is SVGAGI (reference sequence). Trimming took off 5 bases at V and 3 bases at J, with 10 bases between the two ends. CDR3 amino acids: CASSPRRPNEKLFF. The CDR3 nucleotides read TGTGCCAGCAGTCCTAGGCGGCCTAATGAAAAACTGTTTTTT.

The chain employs TRBV23-1 and TRBJ2-6; D perhaps matches TRBD1 (5 bases). TRBV23-1 is identified as an open reading frame with a role that is uncertain. This CDR3 contains 20 residues. Trimming left V 3 bases short and J 2 bases short, with 23 bases between. In DNA, the CDR3 is TGCGCCAGCAGTCATCCTACCTTCAGTTACTTAGGGGCTGGGGCCAACGTCCTGACTTTC. Protein sequence: CASSHPTFSYLGAGANVLTF.

The chain uses TRBV6-5 and TRBJ1-2; a possible D gene is TRBD1 (5 bases). The CDR3 contains 14 residues. V dropped 6 bases and J dropped 6 bases, with 17 bases sitting between them. The germline V gene has CDR1 MNHEY and CDR2 SVGAGI. The CDR3 DNA reads TGTGCCAGCAGACTATCACTTGCAGGGAATGGCTACACCTTC. It is translated as CASRLSLAGNGYTF.

This sequence joins TRBV2 and TRBJ2-2; possibly TRBD2 for D (7 bases). With 8 bases removed from V and 2 bases from J, the gap between germline ends came to 12 bases. The CDR3 covers 14 residues. Germline CDR1 reads SNHLY; CDR2 reads FYNNEI. Here the CDR3 reads CASRRGRNTGELFF. CDR3 in DNA: TGTGCCAGCCGGCGGGGGCGTAACACCGGGGAGCTGTTTTTT. The whole variable domain, remainder taken from reference TRBV2 and TRBJ2-2, is EPEVTQTPSHQVTQMGQEVILRCVPISNHLYFYWYRQILGQKVEFLVSFYNNEISEKSEIFDDQFSVERPDGSNFTLKIRSTKLEDSAMYFCASRRGRNTGELFFGEGSRLTVL.

This chain links TRBV30 with TRBJ1-2; 9 positions match TRBD1. The CDR3 is 13 amino acids. V lost 7 bases to trimming and J lost 7 bases; unmatched junction nucleotides: 10. Per the germline V gene, CDR1 is GTSNPN and CDR2 is SVGIG (reference sequence). CDR3 residues: CASRDRVVSGYTF. The CDR3 nucleotides read TGTGCCTCCCGGGACAGGGTTGTCAGTGGCTACACCTTC.

This chain connects TRBV10-3 to TRBJ1-1, with D perhaps matching TRBD1 (6 bases). Germline loops: CDR1 ENHRY, CDR2 SYGVKD. CDR3 length equals 15 residues. The ends were cut back, 10 bases at V and 5 bases at J, with 23 bases in the middle. This chain's CDR3 is CATEAGLGGETEAFF. The CDR3 bases are TGTGCCACCGAGGCGGGTCTTGGGGGCGAGACTGAAGCTTTCTTT.

This chain links TRBV19 with TRBJ2-1; 8 bases align to TRBD1. V gave up 4 bases and J gave up 9 bases; unmatched junction bases: 11. Looked up from germline, CDR1 is LNHDA and CDR2 is SQIVND (reference sequence). This CDR3 has 15 residues. The CDR3 sequence is CASSRLTGEVGEQFF. CDR3 in DNA: TGTGCCAGTAGTAGACTGACAGGGGAAGTAGGTGAGCAGTTCTTC.

The rearrangement links TRBV30 to TRBJ1-6, with 8 bases matching TRBD1. The length of the CDR3 is 14 residues. With V trimmed by 5 bases and J by 7 bases, 7 bases remained unmatched. Germline values: CDR1 GTSNPN, CDR2 SVGIG (reference sequence). The CDR3 sequence is CAWADRGENSPLHF. In nucleotides, the CDR3 is TGTGCCTGGGCCGACAGGGGTGAAAATTCACCCCTCCACTTT.

The chain recombines TRBV19 with TRBJ1-1; 8 positions match TRBD1. The germline V gene encodes CDR1 LNHDA and CDR2 SQIVND (reference sequence). The CDR3 totals 13 residues. J was trimmed by 6 bases and V by 5 bases; bases with no gene match: 5. This chain's CDR3 is CASSPDRVPEAFF. The CDR3, as DNA: TGTGCCAGTAGTCCGGACAGGGTGCCTGAAGCTTTCTTT.

The chain is built from TRBV28 and TRBJ2-7; TRBD1 matches at 7 bases. Germline CDR1 reads MDHEN; CDR2 reads SYDVKM. J lost 1 base, V lost 5 bases, and 2 bases had no gene match. The CDR3 has 13 amino acids. The CDR3 loop is CASSPGQSYEQYF. In nucleotides, the CDR3 is TGTGCCAGCAGTCCGGGACAGTCCTACGAGCAGTACTTC.

The J gene is TRBJ2-2, the V gene TRBV23-1, with a weak D call TRBD2 (5 bases). TRBV23-1 is an open reading frame whose function is uncertain. There are 15 residues in the CDR3. Deletions cut 3 bases from V and 2 bases from J, with 10 bases between. CDR3: CASSQPGLNTGELFF. Written as DNA, the CDR3 is TGCGCCAGCAGTCAGCCGGGATTAAACACCGGGGAGCTGTTTTTT.

The V call is TRBV5-1, the J call TRBJ2-7; possibly TRBD1 for D (6 bases). V lost 0 bases to trimming and J lost 3 bases, with 10 bases between them. The CDR3 is 14 amino acids. The germline CDR1 and CDR2 sequences are SGHRS and YFSETQ. The CDR3 sequence: CASSLGQVNYEQYF. DNA for the CDR3: TGCGCCAGCAGCTTGGGACAGGTAAACTACGAGCAGTACTTC.

A few counts support this clone. The V gene is TRBV30, the J gene TRBJ1-1, with unresolved D. The CDR3 runs to 13 residues. Per germline, CDR1 GTSNPN and CDR2 SVGIG (reference sequence). Trimming took 4 bases from V and 3 from J, leaving 12 bases between them. CDR3 protein: CAWNNGRYTEAFF. The CDR3 nucleotides read TGTGCCTGGAACAATGGGAGGTACACTGAAGCTTTCTTT.

This chain links TRBV2 with TRBJ1-2; 10 nucleotides line up with TRBD1. V was clipped by 4 bases and J by 8 bases; unmatched bases: 10. CDR3 length: 15 residues. Germline loops: CDR1 SNHLY, CDR2 FYNNEI. CDR3 residues: CASSGLGQGPQGYTF. As DNA, the CDR3 is TGTGCCAGCAGTGGTTTGGGACAGGGGCCTCAGGGCTACACCTTC.

The chain combines TRBV7-9 with TRBJ1-5; perhaps TRBD1 as D (5 bases). The CDR3 contains 16 residues. Germline V gene data show CDR1 as SEHNR and CDR2 as FQNEAQ (reference sequence). Between the trimmed V and J ends, which lost 1 base and 4 bases, there was a span of 14 bases. The CDR3 region is CASSLVTQGKNQPQHF. The CDR3 DNA sequence: TGTGCCAGCAGCTTAGTTACTCAGGGTAAAAATCAGCCCCAGCATTTT.